This T cell receptor beta chain was obtained from a study of shared clonotypes between healthy human individuals. Findings of the study overall: Between a handful of donors, naive CD4 clonotypes were shared at a level of about 5%.

Here immunoSEQ multiplex PCR was the method, and the copy in TCRdb shows in-frame clones only, minus some. The sample gives 2 million or so clones, around 95% of which show up once; around 0.13% is in the top ten. On this clone itself: Its target is unknown.

The CDR3 is 14 residues long. V lost 3 bases, J lost 0 bases, and 8 bases lay in between. CDR1 is SEHNR, CDR2 FQNEAQ, per germline (reference sequence). V is TRBV7-9 and J is TRBJ1-1; perhaps TRBD1 as D (5 bases). Source material: naive CD4+ T cells sorted from blood. Subset indicated: CD45RA+ positively selected. The clonotype originates from a man aged 18 to 35 in good health. CDR3 loop: CASSFADMNTEAFF. Here the CDR3 DNA reads TGTGCCAGCAGCTTTGCGGACATGAACACTGAAGCTTTCTTT.